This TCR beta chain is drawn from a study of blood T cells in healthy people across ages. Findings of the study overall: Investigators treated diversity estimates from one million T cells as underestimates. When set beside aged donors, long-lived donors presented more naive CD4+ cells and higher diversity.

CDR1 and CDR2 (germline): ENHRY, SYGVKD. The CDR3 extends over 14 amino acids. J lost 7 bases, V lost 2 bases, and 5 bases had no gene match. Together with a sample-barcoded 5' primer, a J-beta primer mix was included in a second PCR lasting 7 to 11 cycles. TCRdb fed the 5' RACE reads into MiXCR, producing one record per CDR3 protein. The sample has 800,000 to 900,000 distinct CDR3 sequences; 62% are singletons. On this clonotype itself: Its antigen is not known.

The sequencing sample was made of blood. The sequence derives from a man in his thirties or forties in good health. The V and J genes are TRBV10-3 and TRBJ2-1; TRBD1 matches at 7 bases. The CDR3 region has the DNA TGTGCCATCAGTGAGACAGGGGTTCCTAATGAGCAGTTCTTC. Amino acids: CAISETGVPNEQFF.